This T cell receptor beta chain was captured in a study of shared clonotypes between healthy human individuals. Sorted-subset replicate PCR reactions contained around 220 ng DNA, corresponding to some 29,000 T cell genomes. Clones were read by immunoSEQ multiplex PCR, and TCRdb kept only the in-frame ones, dropping some. The table has roughly 700,000 clones, under 80% seen once; the top ten hold under 2%. The CDR3 contains 14 residues. CDR1 and CDR2 from the germline V gene are MDHEN and SYDVKM. Trimming removed 6 bases at V and 5 bases at J, with 16 bases between. The receptor was derived from a woman younger than 45 in good health. Sequencing input: memory CD4+ T cells sorted from blood. Specified subset: CD45RA-negative fraction. The chain combines TRBV28 with TRBJ2-5; tentatively, D is TRBD2 (6 bases). The CDR3 DNA sequence: TGTGCCAGCAGACCCCCGGGAGCGGTGGAGACCCAGTACTTC. This translates into CASRPPGAVETQYF.